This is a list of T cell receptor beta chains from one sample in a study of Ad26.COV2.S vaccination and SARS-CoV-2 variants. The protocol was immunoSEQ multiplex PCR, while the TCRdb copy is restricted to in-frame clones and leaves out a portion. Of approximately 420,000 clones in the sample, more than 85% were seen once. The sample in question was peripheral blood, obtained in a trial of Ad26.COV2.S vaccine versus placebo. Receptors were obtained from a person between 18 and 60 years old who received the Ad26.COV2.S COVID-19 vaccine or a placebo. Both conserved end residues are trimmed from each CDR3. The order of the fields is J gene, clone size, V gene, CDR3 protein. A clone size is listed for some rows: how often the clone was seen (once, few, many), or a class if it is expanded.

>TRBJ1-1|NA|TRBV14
ASSQDLGGTEAF
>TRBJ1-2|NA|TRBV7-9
ASSSGQGNGYT
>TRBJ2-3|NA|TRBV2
ASSGGGSTDTQY
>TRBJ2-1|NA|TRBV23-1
ASSQSWDSSYNEQF
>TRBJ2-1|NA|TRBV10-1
ASSGGAVDNEQF
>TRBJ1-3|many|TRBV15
ATSRDRPTGNTIY
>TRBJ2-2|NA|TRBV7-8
ASPRPNTGELF
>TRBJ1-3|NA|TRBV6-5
ASSIDRADTIY
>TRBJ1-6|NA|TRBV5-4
ASSLGGQGNSPLH
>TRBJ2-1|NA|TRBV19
ASSIVGGPYNEQF
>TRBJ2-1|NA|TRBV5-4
ASSSGTGTYNEQF
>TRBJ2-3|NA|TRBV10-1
ASGNTDTQY
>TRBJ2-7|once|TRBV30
AWRSAGVYEQY
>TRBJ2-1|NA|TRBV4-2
ASSLDRENEQF
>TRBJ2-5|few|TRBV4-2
ASSQDQLAEPSETQY
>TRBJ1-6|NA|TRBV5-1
ASSPRDSYNSPLH
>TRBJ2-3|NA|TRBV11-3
ASSSRDRQY
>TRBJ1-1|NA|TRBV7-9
ASSLAGGGGTEAF